These T cell receptor beta chains were read from a single sample in a study of vaccination and CD4 T cells after COVID-19. TCRdb fed the PCR reads into MiXCR, producing one record per CDR3 protein. This table holds 7,500 to 9,500 distinct CDR3 sequences, 48% found once. These receptors' antigens are unknown. The sequenced material came from CD4+ T cells from blood, cultured in vitro. The receptors derive from a human donor who had recovered from COVID-19. Each CDR3 is given with its conserved first and last residue. A D gene is named only where the DNA matches it firmly. Some rows mark clone size as missing; the rest say once, few, many or name a class of expanded clone.

TRBJ1-1 | - | TRBV28 | - | CASSILNTEAFF | TGTGCCAGCAGCATACTGAACACTGAAGCTTTCTTT
TRBJ2-3 | - | TRBV2 | - | CASSVYRDTQYF | TGTGCCAGCAGTGTATACAGAGATACGCAGTATTTT
TRBJ1-2 | - | TRBV4-2 | - | CASSQDLGNYGYTF | TGTGCCAGCAGCCAAGATCTGGGGAACTATGGCTACACCTTC
TRBJ2-5 | - | TRBV24-1 | TRBD2 | CATSDLSGGSETQYF | TGTGCCACCAGTGATCTTTCGGGGGGTTCAGAGACCCAGTACTTC
TRBJ1-1 | medium-sized | TRBV12-3/TRBV12-4 | TRBD1 | CASSTRTGGEAFF | TGTGCCAGCAGTACCCGGACAGGGGGTGAAGCTTTCTTT
TRBJ1-1 | - | TRBV6-1 | TRBD1 | CASRAGQGNTEAFF | TGTGCCAGCAGAGCCGGACAGGGGAACACTGAAGCTTTCTTT
TRBJ2-2 | - | TRBV6-2/TRBV6-3 | TRBD2 | CASSYGGTTNTGELFF | TGTGCCAGCAGTTACGGGGGGACTACGAACACCGGGGAGCTGTTTTTT
TRBJ2-1 | few | TRBV10-1 | TRBD2 | CASSDPTSGRREQFF | TGCGCCAGCAGTGACCCGACTAGCGGGAGACGAGAGCAGTTCTTC
TRBJ2-5 | - | TRBV19 | TRBD2 | CASSIAGGLETQYF | TGTGCCAGTAGTATTGCGGGGGGGCTAGAGACCCAGTACTTC
TRBJ1-1 | - | TRBV18 | - | CASSPQQGNTEAFF | TGTGCCAGCTCACCGCAACAGGGGAACACTGAAGCTTTCTTT
TRBJ1-1 | large | TRBV15 | - | CATSRPLGGRHTEAFF | TGTGCCACCAGCAGACCGCTGGGTGGACGGCACACTGAAGCTTTCTTT
TRBJ2-2 | - | TRBV19 | TRBD1 | CASGQGLNTGELFF | TGTGCCAGTGGACAGGGACTGAACACCGGGGAGCTGTTTTTT
TRBJ1-6 | - | TRBV20-1 | - | CSAYPDPNSPLHF | TGCAGTGCTTACCCGGACCCTAATTCACCCCTCCACTTT
TRBJ2-1 | - | TRBV18 | TRBD2 | CASSQLAASYNEQFF | TGTGCCAGCTCTCAGCTAGCGGCCTCCTACAATGAGCAGTTCTTC
TRBJ2-5 | - | TRBV20-1 | TRBD2 | CSACLPFGRGLAKETQYF | TGCAGTGCTTGCTTACCCTTCGGAAGGGGACTAGCTAAAGAGACCCAGTACTTC
TRBJ2-1 | - | TRBV27 | TRBD2 | CASSLLAGYSEQFF | TGTGCCAGCAGTTTGCTAGCGGGGTACAGTGAGCAGTTCTTC
TRBJ1-2 | - | TRBV20-1 | - | CSASRAGYGYTF | TGCAGTGCTAGTCGGGCAGGGTATGGCTACACCTTC
TRBJ2-7 | - | TRBV28 | TRBD1 | CASRQTGDEQYF | TGTGCCAGCAGGCAAACAGGGGACGAGCAGTACTTC
TRBJ2-5 | - | TRBV12-3/TRBV12-4 | - | CASSPPGGQETQYF | TGTGCCAGCAGTCCCCCCGGGGGCCAAGAGACCCAGTACTTC
TRBJ1-2 | - | TRBV10-3 | - | CASCNVRGDPYGYTF | TGTGCCTCATGTAATGTCCGCGGAGACCCCTATGGCTACACCTTC
TRBJ1-1 | - | TRBV24-1 | - | CATSATQNTEAFF | TGTGCCACCAGTGCCACCCAGAACACTGAAGCTTTCTTT
TRBJ1-5 | few | TRBV6-5 | - | CASSYFGGQPQHF | TGTGCCAGCAGTTACTTCGGAGGTCAGCCCCAGCATTTT
TRBJ2-5 | - | TRBV2 | - | CASSEVGIQGGTQYF | TGTGCCAGCAGTGAAGTTGGGATTCAAGGGGGGACCCAGTACTTC
TRBJ2-7 | - | TRBV5-4 | TRBD2 | CASSFSGTSGGVGSYEQYF | TGTGCCAGCAGCTTTTCCGGGACTAGCGGCGGTGTTGGATCCTACGAGCAGTACTTC
TRBJ1-6 | - | TRBV28 | - | CASRLRLGNPNNSPLHF | TGTGCCAGCAGACTCCGGTTAGGGAACCCCAATAATTCACCCCTCCACTTT
TRBJ1-4 | - | TRBV6-4 | - | CASRETATNEKLFF | TGTGCCAGCAGAGAGACAGCAACTAATGAAAAACTGTTTTTT
TRBJ2-3 | - | TRBV3-1 | - | CASSRVTDTQYF | TGTGCCAGCAGCCGGGTCACAGATACGCAGTATTTT
TRBJ2-3 | - | TRBV12-3/TRBV12-4 | - | CASSHQGWGADTQYF | TGTGCCAGCAGCCACCAAGGGTGGGGCGCAGATACGCAGTATTTT
TRBJ1-2 | medium-sized | TRBV2 | - | CASTGSGYGYTF | TGTGCCAGCACAGGGTCCGGCTATGGCTACACCTTC
TRBJ1-1 | few | TRBV28 | - | CASSGGDLPMNTEAFF | TGTGCCAGCAGTGGCGGGGATCTCCCCATGAACACTGAAGCTTTCTTT
TRBJ2-2 | - | TRBV4-1 | - | CASSQDGTGELFF | TGCGCCAGCAGCCAAGATGGGACCGGGGAGCTGTTTTTT
TRBJ2-4 | few | TRBV14 | - | CASSQEPAMNIQYF | TGTGCCAGCAGCCAAGAGCCAGCTATGAACATTCAGTACTTC
TRBJ2-7 | few | TRBV2 | - | CASMGGLEQYF | TGTGCCAGCATGGGGGGCCTCGAGCAGTACTTC
TRBJ1-5 | - | TRBV30 | TRBD1 | CAWSTGQGEYQPQHF | TGTGCCTGGAGTACGGGGCAGGGGGAGTATCAGCCCCAGCATTTT
TRBJ2-2 | - | TRBV7-2 | - | CASSSRLGGTGELFF | TGTGCCAGCAGCTCCCGACTAGGGGGAACCGGGGAGCTGTTTTTT
TRBJ2-3 | once | TRBV20-1 | - | CSAPQASQGTDTQYF | TGCAGTGCTCCCCAGGCTAGCCAAGGCACAGATACGCAGTATTTT
TRBJ2-7 | few | TRBV20-1 | TRBD2 | CSAREHGLAGEVYEQYF | TGCAGTGCTAGAGAACACGGACTAGCGGGAGAGGTCTACGAGCAGTACTTC
TRBJ1-5 | - | TRBV19 | - | CASSILRENQPQHF | TGTGCCAGTAGTATCCTCAGGGAAAATCAGCCCCAGCATTTT
TRBJ1-2 | - | TRBV20-1 | TRBD1 | CSARQGYYGYTF | TGCAGTGCTCGACAGGGATACTATGGCTACACCTTC
TRBJ2-3 | - | TRBV7-9 | - | CASSLKQGPTDTQYF | TGTGCCAGCAGCTTAAAGCAGGGACCCACAGATACGCAGTATTTT
TRBJ2-1 | once | TRBV10-3 | - | CAISNRDKGNNEQFF | TGTGCCATCAGTAACCGGGACAAGGGAAACAATGAGCAGTTCTTC
TRBJ1-5 | few | TRBV27 | - | CASIPRRGRTRCNQPQHF | TGTGCCAGCATTCCCCGCCGAGGACGGACTCGATGCAATCAGCCCCAGCATTTT
TRBJ1-1 | - | TRBV5-6 | - | CASSFVENTEAFF | TGTGCCAGCAGCTTTGTGGAAAACACTGAAGCTTTCTTT
TRBJ2-7 | - | TRBV20-1 | TRBD1 | CSARADTADREKQYF | TGCAGTGCTAGGGCCGATACGGCGGACAGGGAAAAGCAGTACTTC
TRBJ1-1 | few | TRBV20-1 | - | CSARDRRTNTEAFF | TGCAGTGCTAGAGATCGCCGGACGAACACTGAAGCTTTCTTT
TRBJ2-5 | - | TRBV12-3/TRBV12-4 | TRBD2 | CASSKGLAGFETQYF | TGTGCCAGCAGTAAAGGGCTAGCGGGGTTTGAGACCCAGTACTTC
TRBJ1-6 | - | TRBV27 | - | CATTLDRSNPNSPLHF | TGTGCCACCACACTAGACAGGTCTAACCCCAATTCACCCCTCCACTTT
TRBJ2-7 | - | TRBV11-2 | - | CASRTLTTRSSYEQYF | TGTGCCAGCAGAACCTTGACAACTCGGAGCTCCTACGAGCAGTACTTC
TRBJ2-5 | few | TRBV7-9 | - | CASSSTSNRETQYF | TGTGCCAGCAGCTCGACATCAAACAGAGAGACCCAGTACTTC
TRBJ2-2 | once | TRBV20-1 | - | CSARLSSGRDTQYFGPGTRELFF | -